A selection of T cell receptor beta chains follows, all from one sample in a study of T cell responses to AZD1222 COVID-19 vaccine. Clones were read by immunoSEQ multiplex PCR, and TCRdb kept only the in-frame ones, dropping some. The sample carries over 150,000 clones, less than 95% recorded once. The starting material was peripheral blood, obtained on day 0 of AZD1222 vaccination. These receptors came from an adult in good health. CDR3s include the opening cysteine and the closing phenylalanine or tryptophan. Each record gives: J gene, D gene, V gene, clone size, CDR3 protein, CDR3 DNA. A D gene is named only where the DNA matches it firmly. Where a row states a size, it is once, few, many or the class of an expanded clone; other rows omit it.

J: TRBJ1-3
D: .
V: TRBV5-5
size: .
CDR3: CASSLWGSGNTIYF
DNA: TGTGCCAGCAGCTTATGGGGGTCTGGAAACACCATATATTTT

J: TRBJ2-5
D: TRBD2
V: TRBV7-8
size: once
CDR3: CASSPTSGGDHGTQYF
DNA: TGTGCCAGCAGCCCGACTAGCGGGGGGGATCATGGGACCCAGTACTTC

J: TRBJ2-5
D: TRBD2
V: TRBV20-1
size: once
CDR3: CSASGDGTSGGETQYF
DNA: TGCAGTGCTAGTGGGGATGGGACCAGCGGGGGAGAGACCCAGTACTTC

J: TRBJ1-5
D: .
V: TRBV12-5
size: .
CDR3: CASGSSIWGHNQPQHF
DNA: TGTGCTAGTGGTTCATCGATTTGGGGCCACAATCAGCCCCAGCATTTT

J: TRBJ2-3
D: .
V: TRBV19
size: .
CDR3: CASSRGSPRPGDTQYF
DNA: TGTGCCAGTAGCCGAGGGTCCCCACGGCCTGGAGATACGCAGTATTTT

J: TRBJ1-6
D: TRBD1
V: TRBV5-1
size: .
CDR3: CASSEHRGLPLHF
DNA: TGCGCCAGCAGCGAGCACAGGGGGCTCCCCCTCCACTTT

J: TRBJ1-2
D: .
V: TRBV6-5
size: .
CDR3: CASSWRGRDWDGYTF
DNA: TGTGCCAGCAGTTGGAGGGGCCGGGATTGGGATGGCTACACCTTC

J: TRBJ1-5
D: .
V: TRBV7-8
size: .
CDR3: CASSQDSNQPQHF
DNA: TGTGCCAGCAGCCAGGACAGCAATCAGCCCCAGCATTTT

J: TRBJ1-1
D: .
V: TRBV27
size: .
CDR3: CASSPHGRMNTEAFF
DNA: TGTGCCAGCAGTCCCCACGGACGGATGAACACTGAAGCTTTCTTT

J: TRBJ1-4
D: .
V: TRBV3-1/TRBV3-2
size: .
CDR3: CASSHRAGNEKLFF
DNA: TGTGCCAGCAGCCATCGGGCGGGGAATGAAAAACTGTTTTTT

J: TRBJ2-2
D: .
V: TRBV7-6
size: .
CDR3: CASSNRGRSGTGELFF
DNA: TGTGCCAGCAGCAACCGGGGGCGCTCCGGGACCGGGGAGCTGTTTTTT

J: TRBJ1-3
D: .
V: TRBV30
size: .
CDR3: CAWSANGALAGNTIYF
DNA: TGTGCCTGGAGTGCAAATGGGGCGCTTGCCGGAAACACCATATATTTT

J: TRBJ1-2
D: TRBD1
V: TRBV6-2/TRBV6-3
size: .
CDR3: CASSSRTGNPWGYTF
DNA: TGTGCCAGCAGTTCCCGGACAGGGAACCCCTGGGGCTACACCTTC

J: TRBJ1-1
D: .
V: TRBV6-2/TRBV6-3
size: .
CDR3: CASSYRGSTEAFF
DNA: TGTGCCAGCAGTTACAGGGGGAGCACTGAAGCTTTCTTT

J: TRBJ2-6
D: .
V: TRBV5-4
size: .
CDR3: CASSPPESGANVLTF
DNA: TGTGCCAGCAGCCCCCCGGAGTCTGGGGCCAACGTCCTGACTTTC

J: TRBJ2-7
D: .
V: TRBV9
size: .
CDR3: CASSGSRRDADPYEQYF
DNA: TGTGCCAGCAGCGGCAGCCGCCGGGACGCCGACCCCTACGAGCAGTACTTC

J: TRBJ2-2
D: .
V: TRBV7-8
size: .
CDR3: CASSLSRTANTGELFF
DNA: TGTGCCAGCAGCTTATCACGCACCGCGAACACCGGGGAGCTGTTTTTT

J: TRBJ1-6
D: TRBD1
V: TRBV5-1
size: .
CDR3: CASSQDRVGNSPLHF
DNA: TGCGCCAGCAGCCAGGACAGGGTAGGGAATTCACCCCTCCACTTT

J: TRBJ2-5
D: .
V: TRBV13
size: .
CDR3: CASSYLGGGLQETQYF
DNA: TGTGCCAGCAGCTACCTTGGCGGGGGCCTCCAAGAGACCCAGTACTTC

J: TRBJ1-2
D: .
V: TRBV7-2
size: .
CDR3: CASSPGSGRYGYTF
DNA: TGTGCCAGCAGCCCCGGTTCGGGGAGGTATGGCTACACCTTC

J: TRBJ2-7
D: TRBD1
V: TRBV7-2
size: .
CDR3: CASRRTGGYAVYEQYF
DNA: TGTGCCAGCAGGCGGACAGGGGGGTACGCCGTCTACGAGCAGTACTTC

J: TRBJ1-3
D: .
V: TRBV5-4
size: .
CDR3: CASSSPERTAGNTIYF
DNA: TGTGCCAGCAGCTCACCAGAAAGAACTGCTGGAAACACCATATATTTT

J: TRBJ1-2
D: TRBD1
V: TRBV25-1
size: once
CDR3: CATYTGGYGYTF
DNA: TGTGCCACCTACACAGGGGGCTATGGCTACACCTTC

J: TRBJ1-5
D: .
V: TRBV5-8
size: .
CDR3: CASSSQGPQPQHF
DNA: TGTGCCAGCAGCTCCCAGGGCCCTCAGCCCCAGCATTTT

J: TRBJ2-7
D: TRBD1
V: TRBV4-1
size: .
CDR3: CASSPRDRSYEQYF
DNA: TGCGCCAGCAGCCCTCGGGACAGGTCCTACGAGCAGTACTTC

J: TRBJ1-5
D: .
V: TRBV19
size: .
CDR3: CASSMGRDSNQPQHF
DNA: TGTGCCAGTAGTATGGGGCGGGATAGCAATCAGCCCCAGCATTTT

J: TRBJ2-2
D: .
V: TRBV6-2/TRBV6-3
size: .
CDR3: CASSSLNTGELFF
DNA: TGTGCCAGCAGCTCCCTAAACACCGGGGAGCTGTTTTTT

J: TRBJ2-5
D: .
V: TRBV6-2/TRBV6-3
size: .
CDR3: CASSYGSQETQYF
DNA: TGTGCCAGCAGTTACGGGTCTCAAGAGACCCAGTACTTC

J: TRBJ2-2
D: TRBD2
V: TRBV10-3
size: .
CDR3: CAISESRGSTGELFF
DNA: TGTGCCATCAGTGAGTCGCGGGGGAGCACCGGGGAGCTGTTTTTT

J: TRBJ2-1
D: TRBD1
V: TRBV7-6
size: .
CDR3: CASSLGHNRGDEQFF
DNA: TGTGCCAGCAGCTTAGGGCATAACAGGGGTGATGAGCAGTTCTTC

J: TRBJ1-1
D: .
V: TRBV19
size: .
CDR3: CATTAGRGNTEAFF
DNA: TGTGCCACAACGGCCGGCCGAGGGAACACTGAAGCTTTCTTT

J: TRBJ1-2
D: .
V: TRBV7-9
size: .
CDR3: CASSFGVYGYTF
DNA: TGTGCCAGCAGCTTTGGAGTGTATGGCTACACCTTC

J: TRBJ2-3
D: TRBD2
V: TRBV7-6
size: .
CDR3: CASSTLAGGGNTQYF
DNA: TGTGCCAGCAGCACTCTAGCGGGGGGAGGGAATACGCAGTATTTT

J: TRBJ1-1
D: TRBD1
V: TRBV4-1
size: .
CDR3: CASSHLKYQGAPEAFF
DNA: TGCGCCAGCAGCCACCTCAAGTACCAGGGGGCCCCTGAAGCTTTCTTT

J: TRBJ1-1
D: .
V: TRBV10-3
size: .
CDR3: CAIESERETEAFF
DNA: TGTGCCATCGAGTCGGAAAGGGAGACTGAAGCTTTCTTT

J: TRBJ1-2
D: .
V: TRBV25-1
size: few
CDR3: CATGREGYYGYTF
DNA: TGTGCCACCGGTCGAGAGGGCTACTATGGCTACACCTTC

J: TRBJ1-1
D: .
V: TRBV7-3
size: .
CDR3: CASSLRTRGNTEAFF
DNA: TGTGCCAGCAGCTTAAGAACCAGGGGCAACACTGAAGCTTTCTTT

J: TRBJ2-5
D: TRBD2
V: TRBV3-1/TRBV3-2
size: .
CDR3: CASSPSPGTSGGPPGTQYF
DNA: TGTGCCAGCAGCCCGAGTCCCGGGACTAGCGGGGGTCCCCCGGGGACCCAGTACTTC

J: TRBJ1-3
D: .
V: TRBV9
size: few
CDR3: CASSMEGISGNTIYF
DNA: TGTGCCAGCAGCATGGAGGGAATCTCTGGAAACACCATATATTTT